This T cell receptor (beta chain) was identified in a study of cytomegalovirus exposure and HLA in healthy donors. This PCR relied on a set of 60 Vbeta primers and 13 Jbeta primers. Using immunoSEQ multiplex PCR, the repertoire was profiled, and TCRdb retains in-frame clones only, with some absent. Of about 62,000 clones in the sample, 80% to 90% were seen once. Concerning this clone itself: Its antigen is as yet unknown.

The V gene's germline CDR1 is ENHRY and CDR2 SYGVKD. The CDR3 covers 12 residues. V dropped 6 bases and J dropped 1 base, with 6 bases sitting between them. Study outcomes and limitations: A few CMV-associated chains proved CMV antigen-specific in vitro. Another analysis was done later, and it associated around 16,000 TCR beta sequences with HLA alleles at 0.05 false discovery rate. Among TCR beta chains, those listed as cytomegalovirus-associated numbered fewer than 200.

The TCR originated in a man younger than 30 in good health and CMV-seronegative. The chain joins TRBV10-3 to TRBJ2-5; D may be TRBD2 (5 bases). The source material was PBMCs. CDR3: CAIRSGQETQYF. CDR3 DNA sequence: TGTGCCATCAGAAGCGGCCAAGAGACCCAGTACTTC.